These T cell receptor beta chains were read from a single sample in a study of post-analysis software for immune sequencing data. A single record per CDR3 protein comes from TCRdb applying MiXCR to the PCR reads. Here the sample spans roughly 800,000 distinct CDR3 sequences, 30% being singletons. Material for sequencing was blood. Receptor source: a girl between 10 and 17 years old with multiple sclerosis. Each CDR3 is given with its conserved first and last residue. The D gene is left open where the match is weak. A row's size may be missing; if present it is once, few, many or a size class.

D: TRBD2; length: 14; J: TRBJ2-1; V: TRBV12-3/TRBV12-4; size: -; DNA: TGTGCCAGCACCGGACTAGCGGGAGCACATGAGCAGTTCTTC; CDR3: CASTGLAGAHEQFF
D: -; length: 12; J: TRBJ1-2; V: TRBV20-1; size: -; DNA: TGCAGTGCTAGGGACAGCCACTATGGCTACACCTTC; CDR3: CSARDSHYGYTF
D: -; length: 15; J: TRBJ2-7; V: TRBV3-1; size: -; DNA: TGTGCCAGCAGCCAAGGGCACAGCCCAACCTACGAGCAGTACTTC; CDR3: CASSQGHSPTYEQYF
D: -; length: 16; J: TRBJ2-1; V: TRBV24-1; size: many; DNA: TGTGCCACCAGTGATTTGTCCCCGAGCTCCTACAATGAGCAGTTCTTC; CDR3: CATSDLSPSSYNEQFF
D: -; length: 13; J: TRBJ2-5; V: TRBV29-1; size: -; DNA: TGCAGCGCTGAGGGGGGACTTGTCGAGACCCACTACTTC; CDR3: CSAEGGLVETHYF
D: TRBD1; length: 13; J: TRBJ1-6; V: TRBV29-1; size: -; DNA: TGCAGCGTCTCGACAGGGATAGGGTCACCCCTCCACTTT; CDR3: CSVSTGIGSPLHF
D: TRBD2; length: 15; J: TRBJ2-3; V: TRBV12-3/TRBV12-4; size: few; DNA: TGTGCCAGCAGTTTAGGTGTAACTAGCGTGGATACGCAGTATTTT; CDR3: CASSLGVTSVDTQYF
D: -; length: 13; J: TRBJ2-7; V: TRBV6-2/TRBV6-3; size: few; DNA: TGTGCCAGCAGTTACACCAGGACAGCCGAGCAGTACTTC; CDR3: CASSYTRTAEQYF
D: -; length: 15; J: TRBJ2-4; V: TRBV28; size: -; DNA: TGTGCCAGCAGCGGGCCTCAACTAGCCAAAAACATTCAGTACTTC; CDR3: CASSGPQLAKNIQYF
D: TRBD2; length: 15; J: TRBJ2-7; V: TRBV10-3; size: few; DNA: TGTGCCATCAGCATAGCGGGAGGGCCCAGAAACGAGCAGTACTTC; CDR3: CAISIAGGPRNEQYF
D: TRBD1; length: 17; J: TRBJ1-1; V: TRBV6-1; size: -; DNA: TGTGCCAGCAGCCGAAGCCGGACAGGGCCCTTGAACACTGAAGCTTTCTTT; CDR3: CASSRSRTGPLNTEAFF
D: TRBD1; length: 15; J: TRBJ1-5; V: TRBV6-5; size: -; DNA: TGCGCCAGCAGGCCCACAGGGGTCGGCAATCAGCCCCAGCATTTT; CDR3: CASRPTGVGNQPQHF
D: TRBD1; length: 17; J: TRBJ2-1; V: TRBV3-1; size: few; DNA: TGTGCCAGCAGCCCGCGAGAACCGGGACAGGGGGGAATTGAGCAGTTCTTC; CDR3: CASSPREPGQGGIEQFF
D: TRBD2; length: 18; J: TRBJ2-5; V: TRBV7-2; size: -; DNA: TGTGCCAGCAGTTCCGGGACTAGCGGGAGCCTGGGGCGAGGGACCCAGTACTTC; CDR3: CASSSGTSGSLGRGTQYF
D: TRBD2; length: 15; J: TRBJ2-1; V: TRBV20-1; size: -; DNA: TGCAGTGCTAGACTGGCTAGCGGGGGGAGCAATGAGCAGTTCTTC; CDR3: CSARLASGGSNEQFF
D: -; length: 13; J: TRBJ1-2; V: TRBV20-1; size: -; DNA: TGCAGTGCTCCCCCCCCGGAAAACTATGGCTACACCTTC; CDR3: CSAPPPENYGYTF
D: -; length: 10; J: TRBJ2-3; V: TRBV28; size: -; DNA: TGTGCCAGCGGGGCAGGTACGCAGTATTTT; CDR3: CASGAGTQYF
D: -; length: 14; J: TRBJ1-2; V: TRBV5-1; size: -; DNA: TGCGCCAGCAGCTTGGGGGCCAGGGGCTATGGCTACACCTTC; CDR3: CASSLGARGYGYTF
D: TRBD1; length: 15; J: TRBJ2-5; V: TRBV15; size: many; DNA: TGTGCCACCAGCAGGCCACAGGGGTCGGGAGAGACCCAGTACTTC; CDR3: CATSRPQGSGETQYF
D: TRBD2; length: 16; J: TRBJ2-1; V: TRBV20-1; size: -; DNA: TGCAGTGCTAGGGAATGGACTAGCGGGAGTTCGAATGAGCAGTTCTTC; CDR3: CSAREWTSGSSNEQFF
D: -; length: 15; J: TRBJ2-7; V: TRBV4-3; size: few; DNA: TGCGCCAGCAGCCAAGCGCGGGGCGTTTCTGGCGAGCAGTACTTC; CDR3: CASSQARGVSGEQYF
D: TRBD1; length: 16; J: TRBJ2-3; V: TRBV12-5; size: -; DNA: TGTGCTAGTGGTTTCAACAGGGGATTTCGGGCAGATACGCAGTATTTT; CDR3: CASGFNRGFRADTQYF
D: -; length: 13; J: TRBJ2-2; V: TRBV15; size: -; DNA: TGTGCCACCAGCAGAGATATGAACGGGGAGCTGTTTTTT; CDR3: CATSRDMNGELFF
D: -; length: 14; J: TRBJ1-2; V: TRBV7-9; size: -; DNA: TGTGCCAGCAGCTTAGTCAGGACATCCTATGGCTACACCTTC; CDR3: CASSLVRTSYGYTF
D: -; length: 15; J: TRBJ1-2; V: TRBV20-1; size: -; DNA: TGCAACGCGGAAACGGGACGCACTGCGGGGGATGGCTACACCTTC; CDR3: CNAETGRTAGDGYTF
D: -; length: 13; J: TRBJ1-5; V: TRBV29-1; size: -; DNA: TGCAGCGTTGAACCGGGGAGGGATCAGCCCCAGCATTTT; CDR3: CSVEPGRDQPQHF
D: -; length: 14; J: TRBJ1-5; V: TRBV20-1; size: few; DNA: TGCAGTGCCCTGGGGGGTTGGGGCAATCAGCCCCAGCATTTT; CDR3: CSALGGWGNQPQHF
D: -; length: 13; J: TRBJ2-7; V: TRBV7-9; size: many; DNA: TGTGCCAGCAGCTTGTCAGGGCCCTACGAGCAGTACTTC; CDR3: CASSLSGPYEQYF
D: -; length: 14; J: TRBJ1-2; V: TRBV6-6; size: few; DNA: TGTGCCAGCACCCCCTTCAGGGGCGGCTATGGCTACACCTTC; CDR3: CASTPFRGGYGYTF
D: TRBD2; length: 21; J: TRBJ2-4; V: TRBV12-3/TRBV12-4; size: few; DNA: TGTGCCAGCAGTTTCTTTAGTAGCGGGGGAAGTTCTCGGGGGTCAACTAGCATTCAGTACTTC; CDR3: CASSFFSSGGSSRGSTSIQYF
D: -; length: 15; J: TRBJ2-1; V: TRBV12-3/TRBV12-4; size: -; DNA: TGTGCCAGCAGCTTGACGGGACGAGACTACAATGAGCAGTTCTTC; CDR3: CASSLTGRDYNEQFF
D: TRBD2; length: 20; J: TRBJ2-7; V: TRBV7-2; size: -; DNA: TGTGCCAGCAGCCACCCCCTGTCCTTCCACGTAGCGGGAGGAACCTACGAGCAGTACTTC; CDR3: CASSHPLSFHVAGGTYEQYF